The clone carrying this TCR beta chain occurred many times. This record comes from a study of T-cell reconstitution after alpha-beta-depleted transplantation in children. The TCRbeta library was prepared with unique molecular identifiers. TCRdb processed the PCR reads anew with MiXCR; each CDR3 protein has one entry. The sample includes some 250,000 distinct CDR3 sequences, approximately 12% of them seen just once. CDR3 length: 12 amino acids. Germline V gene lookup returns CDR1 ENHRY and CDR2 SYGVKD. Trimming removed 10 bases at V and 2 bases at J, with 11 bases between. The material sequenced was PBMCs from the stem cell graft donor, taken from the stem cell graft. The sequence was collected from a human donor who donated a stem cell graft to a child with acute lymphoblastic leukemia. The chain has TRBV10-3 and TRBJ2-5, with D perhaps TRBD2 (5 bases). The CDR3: CATSREQETQYF. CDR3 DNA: TGTGCCACCTCCCGGGAACAAGAGACCCAGTACTTC.